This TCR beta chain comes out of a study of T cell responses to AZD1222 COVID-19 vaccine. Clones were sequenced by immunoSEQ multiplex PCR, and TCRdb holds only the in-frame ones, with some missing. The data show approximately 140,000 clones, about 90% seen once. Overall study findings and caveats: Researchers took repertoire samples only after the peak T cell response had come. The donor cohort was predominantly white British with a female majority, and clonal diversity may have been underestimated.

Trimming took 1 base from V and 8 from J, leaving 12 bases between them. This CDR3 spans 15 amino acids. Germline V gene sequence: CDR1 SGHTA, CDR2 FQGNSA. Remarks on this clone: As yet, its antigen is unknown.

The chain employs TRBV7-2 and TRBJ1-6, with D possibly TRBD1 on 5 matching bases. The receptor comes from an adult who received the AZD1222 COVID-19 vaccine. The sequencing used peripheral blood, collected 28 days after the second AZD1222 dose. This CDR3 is CASSLDSGLYSPLHF. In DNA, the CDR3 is TGTGCCAGCAGCTTAGATTCGGGGCTTTATTCACCCCTCCACTTT.